This TCR beta chain stems from a study of regulatory T cells. Findings of the study overall: Skewed V and J usage and few unique V-J pairs marked patient repertoires, most in Tregs.

Details on this clone: Its antigen is undetermined.

Primers: 52 TRBV forward and 13 TRBJ reverse. TCRdb's copy holds only in-frame clones and misses some; the assay was immunoSEQ multiplex PCR. The sample includes roughly 10,000 clones, nearly 85% seen only once; the top ten take 10%. V was shortened by 4 bases and J by 4 bases, with 17 bases between the two germline ends. This CDR3 has 15 residues. CDR1 is MNHNS and CDR2 is SASEGT in the germline V gene. Patients aged 2 to 39 years had fewer naive T cells. The sequenced sample consisted of CD8+ T cells sorted from blood. The TCR originated in a person under 35 with CD3G deficiency. The chain recombines TRBV6-1 with TRBJ2-7, with unresolved D. The CDR3 loop reads CASSGVQEDPYEQYF. DNA for the CDR3: TGTGCCAGCAGTGGGGTCCAGGAAGACCCTTACGAGCAGTACTTC.